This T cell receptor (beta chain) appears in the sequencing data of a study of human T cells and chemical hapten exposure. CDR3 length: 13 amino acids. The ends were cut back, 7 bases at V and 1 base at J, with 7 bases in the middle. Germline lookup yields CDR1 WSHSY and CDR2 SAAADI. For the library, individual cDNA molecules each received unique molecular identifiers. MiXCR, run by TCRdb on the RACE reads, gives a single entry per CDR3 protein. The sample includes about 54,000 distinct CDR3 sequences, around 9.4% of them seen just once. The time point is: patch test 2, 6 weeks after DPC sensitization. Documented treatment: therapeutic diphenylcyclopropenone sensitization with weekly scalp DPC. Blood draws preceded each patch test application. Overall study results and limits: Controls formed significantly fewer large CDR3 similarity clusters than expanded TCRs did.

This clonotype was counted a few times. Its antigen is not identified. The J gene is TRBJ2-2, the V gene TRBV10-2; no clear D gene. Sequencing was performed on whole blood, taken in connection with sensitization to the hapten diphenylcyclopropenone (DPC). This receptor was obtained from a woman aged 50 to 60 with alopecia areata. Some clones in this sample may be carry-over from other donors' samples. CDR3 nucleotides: TGCGCCAGCACGAGTTTGAACACCGGGGAGCTGTTTTTT. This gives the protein CASTSLNTGELFF.